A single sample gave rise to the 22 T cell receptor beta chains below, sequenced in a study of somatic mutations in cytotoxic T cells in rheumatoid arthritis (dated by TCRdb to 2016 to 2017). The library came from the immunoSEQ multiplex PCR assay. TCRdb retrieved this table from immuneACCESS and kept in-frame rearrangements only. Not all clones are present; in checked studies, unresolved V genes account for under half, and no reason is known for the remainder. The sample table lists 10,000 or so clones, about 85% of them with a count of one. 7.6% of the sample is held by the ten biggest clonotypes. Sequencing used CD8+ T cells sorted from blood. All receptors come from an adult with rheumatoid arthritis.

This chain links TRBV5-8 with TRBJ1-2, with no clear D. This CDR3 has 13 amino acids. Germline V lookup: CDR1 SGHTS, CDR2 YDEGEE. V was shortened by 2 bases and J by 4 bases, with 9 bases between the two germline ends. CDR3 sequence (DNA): TGTGCCAGCAGCTTCGGGATGGGCTATGGCTACACCTTC. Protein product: CASSFGMGYGYTF.

The CDR3 region is CASGGTGLWAFF. DNA for the CDR3: TGTGCTAGTGGGGGAACAGGGCTCTGGGCTTTCTTT. J is TRBJ1-1 and V is TRBV12-5; D possibly corresponds to TRBD1 (6 bases). The CDR3 has 12 amino acids. The germline V gene encodes CDR1 LGHNT and CDR2 FRNRAP. V lost 6 bases to trimming and J lost 11 bases, with 16 bases between them. Based on the CDR3 plus reference TRBV12-5 and TRBJ1-1, the full variable domain is DARVTQTPRHKVTEMGQEVTMRCQPILGHNTVFWYRQTMMQGLELLAYFRNRAPLDDSGMPKDRFSAEMPDATLATLKIQPSEPRDSAVYFCASGGTGLWAFFGQGTRLTVV.

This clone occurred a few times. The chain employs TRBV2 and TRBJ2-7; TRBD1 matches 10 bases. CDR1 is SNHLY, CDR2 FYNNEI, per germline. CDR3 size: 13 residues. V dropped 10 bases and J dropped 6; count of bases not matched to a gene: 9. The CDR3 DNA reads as TGTGCCATTCTGACAGGGGGCACGGGCGAGCAGTACTTC. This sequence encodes CAILTGGTGEQYF.

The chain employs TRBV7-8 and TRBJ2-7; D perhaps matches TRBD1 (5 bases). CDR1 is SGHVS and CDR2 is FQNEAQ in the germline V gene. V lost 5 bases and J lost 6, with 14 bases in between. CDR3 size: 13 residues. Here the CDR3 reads CASSPLIGAEQYF. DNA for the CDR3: TGTGCCAGCAGCCCCCTGATAGGGGCCGAGCAGTACTTC.

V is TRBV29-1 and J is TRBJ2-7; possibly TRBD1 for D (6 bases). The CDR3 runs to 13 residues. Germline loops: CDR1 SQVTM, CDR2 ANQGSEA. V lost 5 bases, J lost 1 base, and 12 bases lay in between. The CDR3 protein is CSVKTGRSYEQYF. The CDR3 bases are TGCAGCGTTAAAACAGGGCGTTCCTACGAGCAGTACTTC.

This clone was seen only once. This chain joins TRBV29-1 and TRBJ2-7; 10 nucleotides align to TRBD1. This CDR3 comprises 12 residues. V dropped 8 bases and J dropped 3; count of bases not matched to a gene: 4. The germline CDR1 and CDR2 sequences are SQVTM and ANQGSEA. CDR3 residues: CSLGQGDYEQYF. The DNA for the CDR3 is TGCAGCCTCGGACAGGGGGACTACGAGCAGTACTTC.

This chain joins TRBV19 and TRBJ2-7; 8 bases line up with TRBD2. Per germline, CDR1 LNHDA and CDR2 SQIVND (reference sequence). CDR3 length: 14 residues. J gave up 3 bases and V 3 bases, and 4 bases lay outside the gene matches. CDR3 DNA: TGTGCCAGTAGTATCGCCCTAGCGGGCTACGAGCAGTACTTC. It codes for CASSIALAGYEQYF.

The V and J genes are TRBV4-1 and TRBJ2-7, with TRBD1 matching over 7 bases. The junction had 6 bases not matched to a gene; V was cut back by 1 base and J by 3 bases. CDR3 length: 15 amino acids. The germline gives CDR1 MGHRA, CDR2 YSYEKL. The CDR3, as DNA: TGCGCCAGCAGCCAAGTACAGGGGCCCCTCTACGAGCAGTACTTC. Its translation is CASSQVQGPLYEQYF.

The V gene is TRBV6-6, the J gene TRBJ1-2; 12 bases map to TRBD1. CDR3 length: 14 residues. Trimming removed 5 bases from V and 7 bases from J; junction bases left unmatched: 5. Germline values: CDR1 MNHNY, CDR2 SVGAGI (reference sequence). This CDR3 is CASSAGTGGFGYTF. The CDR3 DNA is TGTGCCAGCAGTGCCGGGACAGGGGGCTTTGGCTACACCTTC.

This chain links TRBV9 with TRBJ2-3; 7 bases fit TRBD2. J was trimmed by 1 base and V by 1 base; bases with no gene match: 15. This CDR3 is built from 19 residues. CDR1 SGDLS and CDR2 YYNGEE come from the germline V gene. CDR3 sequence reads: CASSVPLPTSEIRTDTQYF. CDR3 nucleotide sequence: TGTGCCAGCAGCGTACCCCTCCCCACTAGCGAGATCCGCACAGATACGCAGTATTTT.

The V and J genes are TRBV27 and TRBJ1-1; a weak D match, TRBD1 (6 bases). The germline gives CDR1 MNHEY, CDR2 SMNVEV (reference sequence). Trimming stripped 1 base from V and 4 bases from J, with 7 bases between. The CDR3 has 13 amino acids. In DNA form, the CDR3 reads TGTGCCAGCAGTTTATTAGGGGGCACTGAAGCTTTCTTT. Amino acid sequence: CASSLLGGTEAFF.

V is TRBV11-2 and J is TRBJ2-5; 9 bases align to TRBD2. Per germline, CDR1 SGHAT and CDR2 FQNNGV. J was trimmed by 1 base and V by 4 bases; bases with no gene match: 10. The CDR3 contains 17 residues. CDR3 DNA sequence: TGTGCCAGCAGCTCCCCCACTGGCGGGGGGGCCCAAGAGACCCAGTACTTC. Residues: CASSSPTGGGAQETQYF. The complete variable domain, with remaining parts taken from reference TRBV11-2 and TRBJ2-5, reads EAGVAQSPRYKIIEKRQSVAFWCNPISGHATLYWYQQILGQGPKLLIQFQNNGVVDDSQLPKDRFSAERLKGVDSTLKIQPAKLEDSAVYLCASSSPTGGGAQETQYFGPGTRLLVL.

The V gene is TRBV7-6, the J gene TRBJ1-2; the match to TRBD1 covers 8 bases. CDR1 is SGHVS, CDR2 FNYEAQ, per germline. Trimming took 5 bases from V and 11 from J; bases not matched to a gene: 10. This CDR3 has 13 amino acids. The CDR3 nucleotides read TGTGCCAGCAGCGACGACAGGGGTTTAAGGTACACCTTC. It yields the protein CASSDDRGLRYTF.

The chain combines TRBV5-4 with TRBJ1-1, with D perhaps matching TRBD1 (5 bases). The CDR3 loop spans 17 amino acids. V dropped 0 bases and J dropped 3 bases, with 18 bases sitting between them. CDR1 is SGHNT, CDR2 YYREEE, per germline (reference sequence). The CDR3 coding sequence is TGTGCCAGCAGCTTGGGAGGACGGACACGGGAGGACACTGAAGCTTTCTTT. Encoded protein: CASSLGGRTREDTEAFF.

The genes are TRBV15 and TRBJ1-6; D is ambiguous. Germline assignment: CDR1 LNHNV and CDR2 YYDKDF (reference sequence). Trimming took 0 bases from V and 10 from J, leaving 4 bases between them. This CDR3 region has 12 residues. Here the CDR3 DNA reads TGTGCCACCAGCAGAGATGACTCACCCCTCCACTTT. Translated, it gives CATSRDDSPLHF.

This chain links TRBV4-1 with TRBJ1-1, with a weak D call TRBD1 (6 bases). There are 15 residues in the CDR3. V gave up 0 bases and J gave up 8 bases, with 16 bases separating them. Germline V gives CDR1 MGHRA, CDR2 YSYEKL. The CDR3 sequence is CASSQELAGGGEAFF. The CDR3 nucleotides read TGCGCCAGCAGCCAAGAATTAGCGGGGGGCGGCGAAGCTTTCTTT.

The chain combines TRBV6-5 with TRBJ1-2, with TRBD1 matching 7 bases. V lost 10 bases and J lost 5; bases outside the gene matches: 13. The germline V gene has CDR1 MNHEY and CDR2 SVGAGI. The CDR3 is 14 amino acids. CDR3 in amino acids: CATTTTGATYGYTF. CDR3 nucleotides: TGTGCCACCACCACTACAGGGGCAACTTATGGCTACACCTTC.

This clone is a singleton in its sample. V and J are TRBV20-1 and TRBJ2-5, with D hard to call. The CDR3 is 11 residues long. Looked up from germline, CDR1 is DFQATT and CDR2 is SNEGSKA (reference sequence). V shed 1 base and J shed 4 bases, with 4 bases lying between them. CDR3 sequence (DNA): TGCAGTGCTAGAGTTGTAGAGACCCAGTACTTC. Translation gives CSARVVETQYF.

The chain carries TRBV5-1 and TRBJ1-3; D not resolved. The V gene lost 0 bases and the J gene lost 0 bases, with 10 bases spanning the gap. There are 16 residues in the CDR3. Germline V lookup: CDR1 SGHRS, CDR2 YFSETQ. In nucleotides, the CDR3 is TGCGCCAGCAGCTTGGATGTCCCGTCCTCTGGAAACACCATATATTTT. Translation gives CASSLDVPSSGNTIYF. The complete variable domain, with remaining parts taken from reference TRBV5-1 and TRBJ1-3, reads KAGVTQTPRYLIKTRGQQVTLSCSPISGHRSVSWYQQTPGQGLQFLFEYFSETQRNKGNFPGRFSGRQFSNSRSEMNVSTLELGDSALYLCASSLDVPSSGNTIYFGEGSWLTVV.

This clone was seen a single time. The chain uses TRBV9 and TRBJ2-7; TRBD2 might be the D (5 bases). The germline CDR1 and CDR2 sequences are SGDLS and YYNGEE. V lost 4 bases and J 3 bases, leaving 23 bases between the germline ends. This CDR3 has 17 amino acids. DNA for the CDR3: TGTGCCAGCAGCCCTGTCCCGCCTCACTCAGAGGGCTACGAGCAGTACTTC. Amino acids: CASSPVPPHSEGYEQYF.

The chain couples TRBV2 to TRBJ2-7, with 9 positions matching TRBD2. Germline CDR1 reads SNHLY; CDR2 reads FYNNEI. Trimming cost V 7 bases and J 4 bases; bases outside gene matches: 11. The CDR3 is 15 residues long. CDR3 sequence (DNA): TGTGCCAGCAACGAAGGTTCCCTAGCGGGGTACGAGCAGTACTTC. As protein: CASNEGSLAGYEQYF.

The CDR3 DNA sequence: TGTGCCAGCAGCGGACAGAGCTCCTACAATGAGCAGTTCTTC. This translates into CASSGQSSYNEQFF. This chain links TRBV9 with TRBJ2-1, with D perhaps matching TRBD1 (5 bases). Germline loops: CDR1 SGDLS, CDR2 YYNGEE. This CDR3 has 14 residues. Trimming stripped 3 bases from V and 0 bases from J, with 7 bases between.